Each of the 29 T cell receptor beta chains below was sequenced from the same sample in a study of shared clonotypes between healthy human individuals. Assay used: immunoSEQ multiplex PCR; TCRdb lists only in-frame clones, some missing. Of roughly 500,000 clones in the sample, around 80% are singletons; the top ten hold more than 10%. The sequenced sample was PBMCs. The receptors stem from a woman in her thirties or forties in good health. Some clones in this sample may be carry-over from other donors' samples.

The V gene is TRBV5-1, the J gene TRBJ2-3; D is ambiguous. The CDR3 has 13 amino acids. With 4 bases removed from V and 2 bases from J, the gap between germline ends came to 8 bases. Germline CDR1 and CDR2: SGHRS and YFSETQ. CDR3 sequence: CASSPGPTDTQYF. CDR3 coding DNA: TGCGCCAGCAGCCCCGGGCCCACAGATACGCAGTATTTT.

This clone occurred a few times. In nucleotides, the CDR3 is TGTGCCAGCAGTGAGGGACTAGCGGACTACAATGAGCAGTTCTTC. Amino acids: CASSEGLADYNEQFF. The chain uses TRBV6-4 and TRBJ2-1, with 11 bases identical to TRBD2. Germline CDR1 and CDR2: MRHNA and SNTAGT. The CDR3 spans 15 residues. J lost 3 bases, V lost 3 bases, and 1 base had no gene match.

The chain employs TRBV7-9 and TRBJ1-1, with TRBD1 matching 8 bases. The germline V gene encodes CDR1 SEHNR and CDR2 FQNEAQ (reference sequence). This CDR3 is 13 amino acids long. V was clipped by 2 bases and J by 7 bases; unmatched bases: 3. CDR3 sequence (DNA): TGTGCCAGCAGCTTAACTGGGACAGGTGAAGCTTTCTTT. It specifies CASSLTGTGEAFF.

This clone turned up a few times. As DNA, the CDR3 is TGTGCCAGCAGCCCGAGTACCACAGCGAACACTGAAGCTTTCTTT. Amino acids: CASSPSTTANTEAFF. The chain links TRBV27 to TRBJ1-1; unclear D gene. Trimming left V 6 bases short and J 1 base short, with 15 bases between. Looked up from germline, CDR1 is MNHEY and CDR2 is SMNVEV (reference sequence). The CDR3 is 15 residues long.

The rearrangement links TRBV18 to TRBJ2-1; D is unresolved. The CDR3 spans 13 residues. Germline loops: CDR1 KGHSH, CDR2 LQKENI. Trimming removed 2 bases at V and 8 bases at J, with 10 bases between. The CDR3 loop reads CASSPVPQHEQFF. The CDR3 nucleotides are TGTGCCAGCTCACCAGTCCCTCAACATGAGCAGTTCTTC.

Concerning this clone itself: The CDR3 does not close with the conserved phenylalanine or tryptophan, likely indicating a read error. The V call is TRBV7-9, the J call TRBJ2-7; D may be TRBD1 (5 bases). The V and J ends lost 5 bases and 3 bases respectively, with 17 bases between them. CDR3 length equals 15 residues. Germline assignment: CDR1 SEHNR and CDR2 FQNEAQ (reference sequence). CDR3 DNA sequence: TGTGCCAGCAGCCAGGGAAGGGTGGGCGGCTACGAGCAGTACCTC. This encodes CASSQGRVGGYEQYL.

This chain uses TRBV5-5 with TRBJ2-5, with a weak D call TRBD2 (5 bases). V lost 0 bases, J lost 0 bases, and 9 bases lay in between. The CDR3 runs 15 residues. The germline gives CDR1 SGHKS, CDR2 YYEKEE (reference sequence). The CDR3 DNA reads as TGTGCCAGCAGCTTGGGCAGCGGAGACCAAGAGACCCAGTACTTC. It codes for CASSLGSGDQETQYF.

In regard to this clone: Germline is not matched at one junction end, which may reflect a read error. The identical CDR3 is also encoded by other nucleotide sequences in the sample. The chain couples TRBV30 to TRBJ1-5; possibly TRBD1 for D (6 bases). From germline, CDR1 is GTSNPN and CDR2 SVGIG (reference sequence). The CDR3 is made up of 14 amino acids. The CDR3 loop reads CAWSKWGGNQPQHF. CDR3 DNA sequence: TGTGCCTGGAGTAAGTGGGGGGGCAACCAGCCCCAGCATTTT.

The CDR3 region has the DNA TGTGCCAGCAGTGACCGAGGACTAGCGGGAGAAGGCGATACGCAGTATTTT. Protein product: CASSDRGLAGEGDTQYF. V usage is TRBV6-1 and J usage is TRBJ2-3; 13 bases fit TRBD2. This CDR3 comprises 17 residues. Trimming took 3 bases from V and 6 from J; bases not matched to a gene: 9. Germline V gene lookup returns CDR1 MNHNS and CDR2 SASEGT.

This rearrangement joins TRBV28 to TRBJ1-5, with D unclear. Germline assignment: CDR1 MDHEN and CDR2 SYDVKM. Between the trimmed V and J ends, which lost 10 bases and 3 bases, there was a span of 16 bases. The length of the CDR3 is 14 residues. CDR3 sequence: CAITGPVNNQPQHF. Here the CDR3 DNA reads TGTGCCATTACCGGGCCAGTGAACAATCAGCCCCAGCATTTT.

The V call is TRBV9, the J call TRBJ2-1, with 7 nucleotides matching TRBD2. This CDR3 is built from 15 residues. V lost 0 bases and J lost 5; bases outside the gene matches: 5. Germline CDR1 SGDLS, CDR2 YYNGEE. The CDR3: CASSVEGLADNEQFF. CDR3 nucleotide sequence: TGTGCCAGCAGCGTAGAAGGTCTAGCGGACAATGAGCAGTTCTTC.

This clone was detected once. The V gene is TRBV9, the J gene TRBJ2-7; 15 bases are a match to TRBD2. J was trimmed by 3 bases and V by 4 bases; bases with no gene match: 5. Germline-derived CDR1 and CDR2 are SGDLS and YYNGEE. The length of the CDR3 is 16 residues. Written as DNA, the CDR3 is TGTGCCAGCAGCTTGGGGACTAGCGGGAGGATCTACGAGCAGTACTTC. Amino acid sequence: CASSLGTSGRIYEQYF.

V gene TRBV2 combines with J gene TRBJ1-5; D unclear. The germline V gene encodes CDR1 SNHLY and CDR2 FYNNEI. V shed 4 bases and J shed 6 bases, with 10 bases lying between them. The CDR3 totals 13 residues. The CDR3, as DNA: TGTGCCAGCAGTGCGGAAGGTCGTCAGCCCCAGCATTTT. Encoded protein: CASSAEGRQPQHF.

This chain connects TRBV28 to TRBJ2-4; D gene unclear. The CDR3 covers 13 residues. V was clipped by 2 bases and J by 8 bases, with 10 bases between them. The germline CDR1 and CDR2 sequences are MDHEN and SYDVKM. This CDR3 reads CASSLPPRDIQYF. The CDR3 region has the DNA TGTGCCAGCAGTTTACCCCCCCGAGACATTCAGTACTTC.

The J gene is TRBJ2-5, the V gene TRBV30; tentatively, D is TRBD1 (5 bases). V was pared by 4 bases and J by 3 bases, with 9 bases between. CDR3 length equals 12 residues. The germline V gene has CDR1 GTSNPN and CDR2 SVGIG (reference sequence). The CDR3 sequence: CAWNRLEETQYF. The CDR3 coding sequence is TGTGCCTGGAACAGGCTGGAAGAGACCCAGTACTTC.

This clone came up once. V gene TRBV18 combines with J gene TRBJ2-2; 11 positions agree with TRBD2. The CDR3 is made up of 15 amino acids. The V gene end was trimmed by 4 bases and the J gene end by 7 bases; junction bases not matched to a gene: 5. Per germline, CDR1 KGHSH and CDR2 LQKENI. This CDR3 is CASSRTSGSNGELFF. The CDR3 coding sequence is TGTGCCAGCTCACGGACTAGCGGGTCTAACGGGGAGCTGTTTTTT.

This chain uses TRBV28 with TRBJ1-2, with TRBD1 as a possible D gene (5 bases). Germline V lookup: CDR1 MDHEN, CDR2 SYDVKM. Trimming took 5 bases from V and 5 from J, leaving 9 bases between them. The CDR3 covers 12 residues. CDR3 sequence: CASSVRGYGYTF. In DNA form, the CDR3 reads TGTGCCAGCAGTGTCCGGGGGTATGGCTACACCTTC.

Ten or more counts support this clone. The V and J genes are TRBV2 and TRBJ2-2; D perhaps matches TRBD2 (6 bases). The germline V and J ends were trimmed by 6 bases and 7 bases, with 15 bases remaining between them. Germline CDR1 reads SNHLY; CDR2 reads FYNNEI. This CDR3 is 14 amino acids long. Here the CDR3 reads CASRRDSRIGELFF. Here the CDR3 DNA reads TGTGCCAGCAGGAGGGACTCGAGGATCGGGGAGCTGTTTTTT.

The chain joins TRBV19 to TRBJ2-1; maybe TRBD2 (6 bases). CDR3 length: 14 amino acids. The germline gives CDR1 LNHDA, CDR2 SQIVND (reference sequence). V was shortened by 5 bases and J by 7 bases, with 15 bases between the two germline ends. The CDR3 sequence: CASSRASAGNEQFF. The DNA for the CDR3 is TGTGCCAGTAGTCGGGCGTCTGCGGGAAATGAGCAGTTCTTC.

The chain has TRBV7-6 and TRBJ2-3; TRBD2 matches 10 bases. CDR1 SGHVS and CDR2 FNYEAQ come from the germline V gene. V gave up 0 bases and J gave up 4 bases; unmatched junction bases: 13. The CDR3 is 19 amino acids. Here the CDR3 reads CASSLARIRPSGSPDTQYF. DNA of the CDR3: TGTGCCAGCAGCTTAGCGCGTATCCGGCCTAGCGGGAGTCCAGATACGCAGTATTTT.

The rearrangement joins TRBV9 to TRBJ2-3; 10 nucleotides agree with TRBD2. After removal of 1 base from V and 5 bases from J, the junction contained 10 bases not matched to a gene. The V gene's germline CDR1 is SGDLS and CDR2 YYNGEE. This CDR3 spans 17 amino acids. Written as DNA, the CDR3 is TGTGCCAGCAGCGTAATGAGCGGGAGGGCCAAAGTAGATACGCAGTATTTT. Its protein is CASSVMSGRAKVDTQYF.

As regards this clone: A read error may produce the germline difference seen at one junction end. J is TRBJ1-1 and V is TRBV5-1, with D possibly TRBD1 on 6 matching bases. The CDR3 covers 15 residues. Germline V gene lookup returns CDR1 SGHRS and CDR2 YFSETQ. CDR3 region: CVSSSQGTPGSEAFF. DNA for the CDR3: TGCGTCAGCAGCTCGCAGGGGACACCCGGATCTGAAGCTTTCTTT.

The DNA of the CDR3 is TGTGCCAGCTCACCAGGAAGGGTCGAGACCCAGTACTTC. Translation gives CASSPGRVETQYF. This chain joins TRBV18 and TRBJ2-5; no clear D gene. CDR1 and CDR2 (germline): KGHSH, LQKENI. The CDR3 has 13 amino acids. Between the trimmed V and J ends, which lost 2 bases and 5 bases, there was a span of 9 bases.

V usage is TRBV7-9 and J usage is TRBJ2-7, with D tentatively TRBD1 (6 bases). V was clipped by 5 bases and J by 7 bases, with 21 bases between them. The CDR3 loop spans 15 amino acids. From germline, CDR1 is SEHNR and CDR2 FQNEAQ (reference sequence). The CDR3 spells CASSPPGQLPMEQYF. The DNA of the CDR3 is TGTGCCAGCAGCCCCCCCGGACAGCTCCCTATGGAGCAGTACTTC.

In the case of this clone: A far larger clone differs by one base, so this is likely a read error. This sample includes further DNA sequences coding for the same CDR3. This chain links TRBV7-8 with TRBJ2-7; TRBD2 is a possible D gene (5 bases). The CDR3 contains 12 residues. V lost 5 bases, J lost 6 bases, and 11 bases lay in between. Germline CDR1 reads SGHVS; CDR2 reads FQNEAQ. The CDR3 sequence is CASSHGGGEQYF. Written as DNA, the CDR3 is TGTGCCAGCAGCCACGGAGGCGGCGAGCAGTACTTC.

This clone has just a few counts. This sequence joins TRBV4-2 and TRBJ1-2; 10 bases agree with TRBD1. The V segment lost 2 bases and the J segment 0 bases; nucleotides outside the gene matches: 3. The CDR3 is 16 amino acids. Per germline, CDR1 LGHNA and CDR2 YNFKEQ. The chain's CDR3 is CASSQPGQGANYGYTF. The DNA for the CDR3 is TGTGCCAGCAGCCAACCCGGACAGGGGGCTAACTATGGCTACACCTTC.

J is TRBJ2-7 and V is TRBV4-3; either TRBD1 or TRBD2 may supply D (5 bases each). V was clipped by 3 bases and J by 4 bases, with 10 bases between them. The CDR3 spans 13 residues. CDR1 is LGHNA, CDR2 YSLEER, per germline. CDR3 sequence: CASSQGERYEQYF. The CDR3 DNA follows: TGCGCCAGCAGCCAGGGGGAACGGTACGAGCAGTACTTC.

CDR3 nucleotides: TGTGCCAGCAGCTTCTCCATCATGAACACTGAAGCTTTCTTT. This sequence encodes CASSFSIMNTEAFF. J is TRBJ1-1 and V is TRBV9, with D unclear. This CDR3 has 14 amino acids. Germline V gene data show CDR1 as SGDLS and CDR2 as YYNGEE. Trimming pared 4 bases from V and 0 bases from J, leaving 10 bases between.

V and J are TRBV23-1 and TRBJ2-6, with D uncertain. TRBV23-1 is given ORF status, its function remaining uncertain. This CDR3 is built from 15 residues. Trimming removed 5 bases from V and 3 bases from J, with 11 bases in between. In DNA form, the CDR3 reads TGCGCCAGCAGTTGTGGTTGGGATGGGGCCAACGTCCTGACTTTC. Amino acid sequence: CASSCGWDGANVLTF.